These T cell receptor beta chains were read from a single sample in a study of cytomegalovirus exposure and HLA in healthy donors. This table comes from immunoSEQ multiplex PCR, and its TCRdb copy is limited to in-frame clones, with some not included. Of around 300,000 clones listed, around 90% are singletons. Source material: PBMCs. These receptors came from a woman aged 30 to 39 in good health and CMV-seropositive. The CDR3 runs from the conserved cysteine through the conserved F or W. A D gene is named only where the DNA matches it firmly. Where a row states a size, it is once, few, many or the class of an expanded clone; other rows omit it.

j_call v_call d_call clone_size cdr3_nt cdr3_aa
TRBJ1-2 TRBV7-9 . . TGTGCCAGCAGCTTAGGCACAGTTTACTATGGCTACACCTTC CASSLGTVYYGYTF
TRBJ2-7 TRBV19 TRBD2 . TGTGCCAGTAGTGATTCCCCGGGACTAGCCTACGAGCAGTACTTC CASSDSPGLAYEQYF
TRBJ1-3 TRBV5-1 TRBD1 . TGCGCCAGCAGCTTGGCCCAGACAGGGGATTTGTCTGGAAACACCATATATTTT CASSLAQTGDLSGNTIYF
TRBJ1-2 TRBV25-1 . . TGTGCCAGCAGTGGGGGAATGACATCCTACACCTTC CASSGGMTSYTF
TRBJ2-7 TRBV6-5 . . TGTGCCAGCAGTTACTCATCGGTGGGCAGGGGGGACGAGCAGTACTTC CASSYSSVGRGDEQYF
TRBJ1-3 TRBV9 . . TGTGCCAGCAGCGTAGGGGTAGGAGGAAACACCATATATTTT CASSVGVGGNTIYF
TRBJ1-5 TRBV5-6 . . TGTGCCAGCAGCTTTGGCCAGGGGAATCAGCCCCAGCATTTT CASSFGQGNQPQHF
TRBJ2-7 TRBV27 . . TGTGCCAGCAGTTTTGGGCCCCTCTACGAGCAGTACTTC CASSFGPLYEQYF
TRBJ1-4 TRBV6-5 . . TGTGCCAGCAGCGACCGGGGGGCGGGGGAAAAACTGTTTTTT CASSDRGAGEKLFF
TRBJ1-3 TRBV30 TRBD1 . TGTGCCTGGAGCTGGGACAGCAGAAACACCATATATTTT CAWSWDSRNTIYF
TRBJ2-1 TRBV7-2 . . TGTGCCAGCAGGCGCCCGGGAGTGAATGAGCAGTTCTTC CASRRPGVNEQFF
TRBJ1-2 TRBV4-1 TRBD1 . TGCGCCAGCAGCCAAGTTTTCCCAAAGGGGGCGCGGGACTATGGCTACACCTTC CASSQVFPKGARDYGYTF
TRBJ1-6 TRBV30 TRBD1 few TGTGCCTATAAATATACTACAGGGGCAAATTCACCCCTCCACTTT CAYKYTTGANSPLHF
TRBJ2-1 TRBV10-2 TRBD2 once TGCGCCAGCAGCGATCGATCTAGCGGCCGGAGGGGCAATGAGCAGTTCTTC CASSDRSSGRRGNEQFF
TRBJ2-2 TRBV7-3 . . TGTGCCAGCAGCTTAACTAGCGGAAACACCGGGGAGCTGTTTTTT CASSLTSGNTGELFF
TRBJ2-7 TRBV9 . . TGTGCCAGCAGCCCCAGGATAGAACCCTACGAGCAGTACTTC CASSPRIEPYEQYF
TRBJ1-1 TRBV7-3 . . TGTGCCAGCAGCGAGGACAGGAACACTGAAGCTTTCTTT CASSEDRNTEAFF
TRBJ1-2 TRBV7-2 . . TGTGCCAGCAGCCCGTCGGGATTTTTAGTCTACACCTTC CASSPSGFLVYTF
TRBJ1-2 TRBV27 . . TGTGCCAGCAGTTTAGGGGGATTCAATGGCTACACCTTC CASSLGGFNGYTF
TRBJ2-7 TRBV5-1 TRBD1 . TGCGCCAGCAGCTTGGGACAGGGAAGGGACGAGCAGTACTTC CASSLGQGRDEQYF
TRBJ2-7 TRBV28 . once TGTGCCAGCAGTCGGGCCTACGAGCAGTACTTC CASSRAYEQYF
TRBJ2-7 TRBV5-1 . few TGCGCCAGCAGCTTGGCCGAACAAGCCTACGAGCAGTACTTC CASSLAEQAYEQYF
TRBJ2-1 TRBV6-1 TRBD2 . TGTGCCAGCACGCAAGCGGGGGGCTACAATGAGCAGTTCTTC CASTQAGGYNEQFF
TRBJ2-3 TRBV5-1 . . TGCGCCAGCAGCTTGGATGCCCGCGGGTCCGATACGCAGTATTTT CASSLDARGSDTQYF
TRBJ1-5 TRBV4-3 . . TGCGCCAGCAGCCAAGATGCCAGTACACAGCCCCAGCATTTT CASSQDASTQPQHF
TRBJ1-4 TRBV19 . . TGTGCCAGTAGTATGGGACGTTTGAATGAAAAACTGTTTTTT CASSMGRLNEKLFF
TRBJ2-3 TRBV7-2 TRBD2 . TGTGCCAGCAGCTTCTCGGGAGGAAGCACAGATACGCAGTATTTT CASSFSGGSTDTQYF